Listed below are T cell receptor beta chains from one sample, sequenced in a study of CD8+ T cells in alopecia areata. Clones were read by immunoSEQ multiplex PCR, and TCRdb kept only the in-frame ones, dropping some. The sample lists about 210,000 clones; 64% were seen once. Sequencing used CD4+ T cells sorted from blood, obtained at week 4, from a patient treated with tofacitinib. The receptors were gathered from a human donor with alopecia areata. CDR3s include the opening cysteine and the closing phenylalanine or tryptophan.

>TRBV4-3
CASSQGGWSDTEAFF
>TRBV7-6
CASSLGATGAYEQYF
>TRBV5-1
CASSLQGNTLGYTQYF
>TRBV4-1
CASRLAGGTDTQYF
>TRBV5-4
CASSPSGVFGTEAFF
>TRBV2
CASRDRGAYGYTF
>TRBV20-1
CSARVVVGYTF
>TRBV10-3
CATQPAGGSYEQYF
>TRBV30
CAWSWRASPLHF
>TRBV7-9
CASSEETEAFF
>TRBV6-6
CASSLGHNYNEQFF
>TRBV4-1
CASSQERGQPYNEQFF
>TRBV11-1
CASSFRLAGGEETQYF
>TRBV12-5
CASGLGLEAFF
>TRBV19
CASSGQGTQPQHF
>TRBV18
CASSPAEGSTQYF
>TRBV2
CASSIDGLLTDTQYF
>TRBV7-2
CASSLARGTDTQYF
>TRBV9
CASSVAGGDTETQYF
>TRBV7-9
CASSLLWGSYNEQFF
>TRBV29-1
CSVGTTGNTIYF
>TRBV29-1
CSAKDRGGYEQYF
>TRBV5-5
CASSSQYSGANVLTF
>TRBV7-2
CASSPIGTSQYF